This TCR beta chain is drawn from a study of blood T cell repertoires in COVID-19. The overall study: The study drew acute and convalescent COVID-19 samples from the United States, Italy and Spain. In each case, the material was cDNA or gDNA derived from T cells, B-cell-depleted T cells, or PBMCs.

Profiling relied on immunoSEQ multiplex PCR, and the TCRdb table lists in-frame clones only, not all of them. The sample has 65,000 to 85,000 clones, approximately 80% seen once. The CDR3 extends over 16 amino acids. Trimming took 2 bases from V and 8 from J; bases not matched to a gene: 11. The V gene's germline CDR1 is WSHSY and CDR2 SAAADI. This TCR was recovered from a woman aged 55-75 years with acute or convalescent COVID-19. The specimen sequenced was peripheral blood. This chain connects TRBV10-2 to TRBJ1-2; 10 bases fit TRBD1. CDR3 nucleotides: TGCGCCAGCAGTGAGATTTCCGGGACAGGGGATTCCGGCTACACCTTC. Translation gives CASSEISGTGDSGYTF.